This T cell receptor (beta chain) originates from a study of T-cell reconstitution after alpha-beta-depleted transplantation in children. Germline V gene lookup returns CDR1 LNHNV and CDR2 YYDKDF (reference sequence). This CDR3 has 12 residues. J gave up 11 bases and V 5 bases, and 8 bases lay outside the gene matches. The TCRbeta library was prepared with unique molecular identifiers. TCRdb re-called the PCR reads through MiXCR, storing one row per CDR3 protein. The sample includes fewer than 550,000 distinct CDR3 sequences, over 10% of them seen just once. V gene TRBV15 combines with J gene TRBJ1-1; 7 bases align to TRBD1. This TCR came from a female patient aged 2-15 years who had a stem cell transplant for aplastic anemia, so the T cells may come from the graft donor. The sample here was PBMCs, mostly from graft donor cells, taken 180 days after TCRalphabeta/CD19-depleted stem cell transplant. The CDR3 nucleotides are TGTGCCACCAGCGGGGACTCGACAGGGGCTTTCTTT. Its protein product is CATSGDSTGAFF.